Listed below are T cell receptor beta chains from one sample, sequenced in a study of cytomegalovirus exposure and HLA in healthy donors. This table comes from immunoSEQ multiplex PCR, and its TCRdb copy is limited to in-frame clones, with some not included. Here the sample spans 150,000 to 200,000 clones, roughly 84% being singletons. The sequencing sample was made of PBMCs. These receptors were collected from a man aged 25 to 40 in good health and CMV-seropositive. Each CDR3 is given with its conserved first and last residue. D genes are given only for firm matches. Size values are once, few and many counts, or a class for expanded clones, and some rows have none.

>TRBJ2-2|TRBV9|.|.
TGTGCCAGCAGCCATCCCAGGGAGGCCTTGGCCGGGGAGCTGTTTTTT
CASSHPREALAGELFF
>TRBJ2-3|TRBV6-4|.|TRBD2
TGTGCCAGCAGTGAACTAGCGGGAGGTATAGATACGCAGTATTTT
CASSELAGGIDTQYF
>TRBJ1-3|TRBV5-6|once|TRBD1
TGTGCCAGCAGTCGGACAGGGTCTGGAAACACCATATATTTT
CASSRTGSGNTIYF
>TRBJ2-2|TRBV9|.|.
TGTGCCAGCAGCGGCGGGGCAGAAAACACCGGGGAGCTGTTTTTT
CASSGGAENTGELFF
>TRBJ1-1|TRBV7-9|few|.
TGTGCCAGCAGCCAGACCATGGGAGACACTGAAGCTTTCTTT
CASSQTMGDTEAFF
>TRBJ1-1|TRBV5-1|.|TRBD1
TGCGCCAGCAGCTTGTCACAGGGGGCGGTGATGGCTTTCTTT
CASSLSQGAVMAFF
>TRBJ2-1|TRBV7-9|.|.
TGTGCCAGCAGCTTCCCGACTCATACGAATCACAATGAGCAGTTCTTC
CASSFPTHTNHNEQFF
>TRBJ2-1|TRBV15|.|TRBD1
TGTGCCACCAGCAAAACAGGGGGCGGCGAGCAGTTCTTC
CATSKTGGGEQFF
>TRBJ2-1|TRBV7-2|.|TRBD1
TGTGCCAGCAGCCTAGAGAGGGGGCCTCTTTATGAGCAGTTCTTC
CASSLERGPLYEQFF
>TRBJ2-7|TRBV19|.|TRBD1
TGTGCCAGTAGTGGGGGGACAGGGCTCTACGAGCAGTACTTC
CASSGGTGLYEQYF
>TRBJ1-2|TRBV7-9|.|.
TGTGCCAGCAGCTCCCAACGGGCAGGGTTCAATGGCTACACCTTC
CASSSQRAGFNGYTF
>TRBJ2-2|TRBV30|.|.
TGTGCCTGGAGTGTAACCGGTGGGGAGCTGTTTTTT
CAWSVTGGELFF
>TRBJ2-5|TRBV9|.|TRBD2
TGTGCCAGCAGCCTCCCGGGGACTAGCGGGAAAGAGACCCAGTACTTC
CASSLPGTSGKETQYF
>TRBJ2-3|TRBV7-2|once|TRBD2
TGTGCCAGCAGCCGCGGGGGGTGGGGCACAGATACGCAGTATTTT
CASSRGGWGTDTQYF
>TRBJ1-6|TRBV30|.|TRBD1
TGTGCCTGGAGTCTCGGGACAGCTAATTCACCCCTCCACTTT
CAWSLGTANSPLHF
>TRBJ2-7|TRBV28|.|TRBD1
TGTGCCAGCAGTGCTGACAGGGGGCGACCCGAGCAGTACTTC
CASSADRGRPEQYF
>TRBJ2-5|TRBV29-1|few|.
TGCAGCGTTGATTCGAGGGAGGAGACCCAGTACTTC
CSVDSREETQYF
>TRBJ1-1|TRBV5-1|.|TRBD1
TGCGCCAGCAGCCCCCAGGGGGCGAAAGACACTGAAGCTTTCTTT
CASSPQGAKDTEAFF
>TRBJ1-2|TRBV19|once|.
TGTGCCAGTACCCCGGACAGAATAGATGGCTACACCTTC
CASTPDRIDGYTF
>TRBJ2-3|TRBV30|.|TRBD2
TGTGCCCAAACTAGCGGGAGCGATCCTTCCACAGATACGCAGTATTTT
CAQTSGSDPSTDTQYF
>TRBJ1-1|TRBV6-5|.|.
TGTGCCAGCAGTTTAGCGCACGGCTGGACTGAAGCTTTCTTT
CASSLAHGWTEAFF
>TRBJ2-7|TRBV5-1|.|TRBD1
TGCGCCAGCAGCTCGGATATCTACGGGACAGGGGGACAACGCTCCTACGAGCAGTACTTC
CASSSDIYGTGGQRSYEQYF
>TRBJ2-5|TRBV30|.|.
TGTGCCTGGAGTGTACGAGTTCAAGAGACCCAGTACTTC
CAWSVRVQETQYF
>TRBJ2-7|TRBV6-5|.|.
TGTGCCAGCAGTTATGGCAGGCCGAGTTTGGAGCAGTACTTC
CASSYGRPSLEQYF
>TRBJ2-2|TRBV28|.|.
TGTGCCAGCAGCTCTGGGACTGGGGGGACCGGGGAGCTGTTTTTT
CASSSGTGGTGELFF
>TRBJ1-4|TRBV5-4|once|.
TGTGCCAGCAGTTGGGAAGGGGGTGGAGAAAAACTGTTTTTT
CASSWEGGGEKLFF
>TRBJ2-7|TRBV5-1|.|TRBD1
TGCGCCAGCAGTTTGGTGGGACAGGGGGACCACGAGCAGTACTTC
CASSLVGQGDHEQYF
>TRBJ1-2|TRBV27|.|.
TGTGCCAGCAGTTCCGGACACCTCTATGGCTACACCTTC
CASSSGHLYGYTF
>TRBJ1-4|TRBV5-1|.|.
TGCGCCAGCAGCTTGGGAATTCAGGTTAATGAAAAACTGTTTTTT
CASSLGIQVNEKLFF
>TRBJ1-2|TRBV23-1|.|.
TGCGCCAGCAGTCAATCGGTCAGGGCAGGCGCCTATGGCTACACCTTC
CASSQSVRAGAYGYTF
>TRBJ2-5|TRBV21-1|.|.
TGTGCCAGCAGCGGACGGGACAGCCTTGGGGAGACCCAGTACTTC
CASSGRDSLGETQYF
>TRBJ1-5|TRBV6-5|.|TRBD1
TGTGCCAGCAGTCGCGACAGGGTGGTGGGTCAGCCCCAGCATTTT
CASSRDRVVGQPQHF
>TRBJ1-3|TRBV2|.|.
TGTGCCAGCAGTGCTAGCTCTGGAAACACCATATATTTT
CASSASSGNTIYF
>TRBJ1-5|TRBV4-1|.|TRBD1
TGCGCCAGCAGCCAAGACAGGGGGGACCGCAATCAGCCCCAGCATTTT
CASSQDRGDRNQPQHF
>TRBJ2-7|TRBV10-2|.|TRBD2
TGCGCCAGCGGGGGACTAGCGGGAGGCTCCTACGAGCAGTACTTC
CASGGLAGGSYEQYF
>TRBJ2-5|TRBV6-6|.|TRBD1
TGTGCCAGCATAGCCGGGACAGGGAAAGAGACCCAGTACTTC
CASIAGTGKETQYF
>TRBJ1-1|TRBV11-2|.|TRBD1
TGTGCCAGCAGCTTAGATCTCATAGAGACAGGGACGAACACTGAAGCTTTCTTT
CASSLDLIETGTNTEAFF
>TRBJ1-1|TRBV7-9|.|TRBD1
TGTGCCAGCAGCGTAGGGGGCCCGGTCAAGAACACTGAAGCTTTCTTT
CASSVGGPVKNTEAFF
>TRBJ1-6|TRBV15|.|.
TGTGCCACCAGCAGAGATCTGGCCAGGGGCAATTCACCCCTCCACTTT
CATSRDLARGNSPLHF
>TRBJ2-1|TRBV6-1|.|.
TGTGCCAGCGGATTGCAGGGGACTATATACAATGAGCAGTTCTTC
CASGLQGTIYNEQFF
>TRBJ2-3|TRBV28|.|TRBD1
TGTGCCAGCACGACAGGGCGGGCAGATACGCAGTATTTT
CASTTGRADTQYF
>TRBJ2-1|TRBV13|.|.
TGTGCCAGCAACCCACGAGATAAGATTTACAATGAGCAGTTCTTC
CASNPRDKIYNEQFF
>TRBJ2-3|TRBV4-3|.|TRBD2
TGCGCCAGCAGCCAATACCGGGGGGGGCAATTTGGCACAGATACGCAGTATTTT
CASSQYRGGQFGTDTQYF
>TRBJ2-3|TRBV6-6|.|.
TGTGCCACCTACTTCGGGGATACGCAGTATTTT
CATYFGDTQYF
>TRBJ2-7|TRBV13|.|TRBD1
TGTGCCAGCAGCTTCCCGGGACAGGGTGACCACGAGCAGTACTTC
CASSFPGQGDHEQYF
>TRBJ2-5|TRBV7-9|.|.
TGTGCCAGCAGCCTACCAGTCTCAGCGGAAGAGACCCAGTACTTC
CASSLPVSAEETQYF
>TRBJ2-2|TRBV10-3|.|.
TGTGCCATCAGCCCAGGGGATAGGGCCGGGGAGCTGTTTTTT
CAISPGDRAGELFF
>TRBJ2-1|TRBV2|once|TRBD2
TGTGCCAGCAGTCCGGGACTAGGGGGGTGGAATGAGCAGTTCTTC
CASSPGLGGWNEQFF
>TRBJ1-2|TRBV5-8|.|.
TGTGCCAGCAGCTTGGCCGTGTTTACTGGGGGCCATGGCTACACCTTC
CASSLAVFTGGHGYTF
>TRBJ2-3|TRBV2|.|TRBD2
TGTGCCAAGAGCGGGAGCCTGGCAGATACGCAGTATTTT
CAKSGSLADTQYF
>TRBJ2-5|TRBV14|.|.
TGTGCCAGCAGCCAAGAACGGCTAGGCAGATCCCAAGAGACCCAGTACTTC
CASSQERLGRSQETQYF
>TRBJ1-5|TRBV23-1|.|TRBD1
TGCGCCAGCACCGGACAGGGAGGAGAAGGAAATCAGCCCCAGCATTTT
CASTGQGGEGNQPQHF